This T cell receptor (beta chain) was obtained from a study of T cells after yellow fever vaccination. On the study more broadly: Where fractions had low cell numbers, libraries were prepared from them with the SMART-Seq v4 Ultra Low Input RNA kit.

Details on this clonotype: No antigen is known for it.

The study's findings and limits: Reappearing after the booster were most of the clones from primary vaccination (around 96% CD4, 75% to 90% CD8).

V was clipped by 5 bases and J by 7 bases, with 11 bases between them. In germline, CDR1 is LNHDA, CDR2 SQIVND (reference sequence). CDR3 size: 12 residues. UMIs and a universal primer site were added when TCR cDNA was made by 5'RACE template switching. TCRdb re-called the 5' RACE reads with MiXCR, one entry per CDR3 protein. This repertoire shows about 300,000 distinct CDR3 sequences, around 6.8% found once; its top ten account for roughly a sixth. The specimen was PBMCs, collected approximately 47 days after the first yellow fever vaccination. The sequence derives from a man younger than 35 who received the YFV17D yellow fever vaccine. The chain has TRBV19 and TRBJ2-5; D gene uncertain. As DNA, the CDR3 is TGTGCCAGTAGTTCTCTGAGTGGGACCCAGTACTTC. Translating it yields CASSSLSGTQYF.